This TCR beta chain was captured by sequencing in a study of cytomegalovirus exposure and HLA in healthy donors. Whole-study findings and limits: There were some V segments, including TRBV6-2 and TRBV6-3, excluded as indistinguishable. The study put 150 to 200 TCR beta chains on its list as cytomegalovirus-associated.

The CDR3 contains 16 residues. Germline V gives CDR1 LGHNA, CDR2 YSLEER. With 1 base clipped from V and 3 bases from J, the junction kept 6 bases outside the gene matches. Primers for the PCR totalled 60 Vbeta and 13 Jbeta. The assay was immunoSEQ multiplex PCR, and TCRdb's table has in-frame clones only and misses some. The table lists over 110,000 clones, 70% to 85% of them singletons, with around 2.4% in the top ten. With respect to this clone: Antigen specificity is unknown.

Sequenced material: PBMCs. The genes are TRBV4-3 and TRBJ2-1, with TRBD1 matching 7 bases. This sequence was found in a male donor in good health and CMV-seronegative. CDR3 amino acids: CASSQVAGTDYNEQFF. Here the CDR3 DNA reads TGCGCCAGCAGCCAAGTAGCCGGGACAGACTACAATGAGCAGTTCTTC.